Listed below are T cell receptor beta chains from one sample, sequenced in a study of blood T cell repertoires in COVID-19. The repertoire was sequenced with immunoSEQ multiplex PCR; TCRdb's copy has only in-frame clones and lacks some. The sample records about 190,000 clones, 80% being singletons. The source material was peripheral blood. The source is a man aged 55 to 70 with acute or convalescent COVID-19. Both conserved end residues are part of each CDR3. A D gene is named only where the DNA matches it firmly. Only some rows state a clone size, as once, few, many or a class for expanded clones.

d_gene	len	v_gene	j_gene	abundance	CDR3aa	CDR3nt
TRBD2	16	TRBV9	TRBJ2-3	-	CASSGRLAGNTDTQYF	TGTGCCAGCAGCGGGAGGTTAGCGGGGAACACAGATACGCAGTATTTT
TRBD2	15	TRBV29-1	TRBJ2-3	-	CSVESSGGHTDTQYF	TGCAGCGTTGAATCTAGCGGGGGGCACACAGATACGCAGTATTTT
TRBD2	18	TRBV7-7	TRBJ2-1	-	CASSPPSRRDYDYNEQFF	TGTGCTAGCAGCCCCCCCTCTCGTCGGGACTACGACTACAATGAGCAGTTCTTC
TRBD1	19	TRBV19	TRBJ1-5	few	CASSISGTGSLYSNQPQHF	TGTGCCAGTAGTATTTCCGGGACAGGGTCCCTCTATAGCAATCAGCCCCAGCATTTT
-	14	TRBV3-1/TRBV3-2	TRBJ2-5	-	CASSQDTGDETQYF	TGTGCCAGCAGCCAAGATACGGGAGATGAGACCCAGTACTTC
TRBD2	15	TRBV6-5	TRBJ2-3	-	CASRIVGGITDTQYF	TGTGCCAGCAGGATTGTGGGGGGGATCACAGATACGCAGTATTTT
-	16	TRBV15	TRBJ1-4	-	CATSRDQVGGNEKLFF	TGTGCCACCAGCAGAGATCAGGTTGGAGGTAATGAAAAACTGTTTTTT
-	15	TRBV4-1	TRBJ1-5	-	CASSEVRGNNQPQHF	TGCGCCAGCAGCGAAGTTAGGGGTAATAATCAGCCCCAGCATTTT
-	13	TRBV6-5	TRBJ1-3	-	CASRTSSGNTIYF	TGTGCCAGCAGAACGAGCTCTGGAAACACCATATATTTT
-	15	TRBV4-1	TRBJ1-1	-	CASSQVGRVRSEAFF	TGCGCCAGCAGCCAAGTTGGCAGGGTTAGGTCTGAAGCTTTCTTT
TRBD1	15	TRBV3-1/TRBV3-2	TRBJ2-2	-	CASSSGQGETGELFF	TGTGCCAGCAGCTCCGGACAGGGGGAAACCGGGGAGCTGTTTTTT
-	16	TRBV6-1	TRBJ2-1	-	CASSGGHWGRYNEQFF	TGTGCCAGCAGTGGGGGACACTGGGGCCGATACAATGAGCAGTTCTTC
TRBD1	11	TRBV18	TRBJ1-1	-	CASSGQGEAFF	TGTGCCAGCTCCGGACAGGGAGAAGCTTTCTTT
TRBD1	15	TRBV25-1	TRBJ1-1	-	CASRPGDRGNTEAFF	TGTGCCAGCCGGCCCGGGGACAGGGGGAACACTGAAGCTTTCTTT
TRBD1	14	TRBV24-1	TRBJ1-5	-	CATSEAQGNQPQHF	TGTGCCACCAGTGAAGCACAGGGGAATCAGCCCCAGCATTTT
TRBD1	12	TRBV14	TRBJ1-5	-	CASSLHRGPQHF	TGTGCCAGCAGCCTACACAGGGGGCCCCAGCATTTT
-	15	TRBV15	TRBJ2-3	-	CATSRVVTSTDTQYF	TGTGCCACCAGCAGAGTAGTAACTAGCACAGATACGCAGTATTTT
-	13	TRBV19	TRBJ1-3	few	CASSIVIGDTIYF	TGTGCCAGTAGTATAGTGATAGGAGACACCATATATTTT
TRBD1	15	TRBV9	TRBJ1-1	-	CASSARDRGFTEAFF	TGTGCCAGCAGCGCCCGGGACAGGGGATTCACTGAAGCTTTCTTT
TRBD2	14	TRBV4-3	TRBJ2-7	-	CASSQGEGPYEQYF	TGCGCCAGCAGCCAAGGGGAGGGACCGTACGAGCAGTACTTC
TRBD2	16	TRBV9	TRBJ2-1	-	CASSVAAGVGYNEQFF	TGTGCCAGCAGCGTAGCAGCGGGAGTGGGCTACAATGAGCAGTTCTTC
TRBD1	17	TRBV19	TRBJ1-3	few	CASSRTYMTGRGNTIYF	TGTGCCAGTAGTCGAACATACATGACAGGGAGGGGAAACACCATATATTTT
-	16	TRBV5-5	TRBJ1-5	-	CASSLQGRSSNQPQHF	TGTGCCAGCAGCTTACAAGGGAGGAGTAGCAATCAGCCCCAGCATTTT
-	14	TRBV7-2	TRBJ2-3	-	CASSLGGLTDTQYF	TGTGCCAGCAGCTTAGGAGGACTCACAGATACGCAGTATTTT
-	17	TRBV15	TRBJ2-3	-	CATSRGSNRLSTDTQYF	TGTGCCACCAGCCGAGGTTCGAATCGGTTGAGCACAGATACGCAGTATTTT
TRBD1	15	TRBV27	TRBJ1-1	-	CASSLEGQINTEAFF	TGTGCCAGCAGTTTGGAGGGACAGATTAACACTGAAGCTTTCTTT
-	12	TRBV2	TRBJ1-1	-	CASRLQNSEAFF	TGTGCCAGCAGGCTACAGAACTCTGAAGCTTTCTTT
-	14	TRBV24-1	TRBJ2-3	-	CATSDLWAPDTQYF	TGTGCCACCAGTGATTTGTGGGCCCCAGATACGCAGTATTTT
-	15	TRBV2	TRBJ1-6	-	CASGEKRGGNSPLHF	TGTGCCAGCGGTGAGAAAAGGGGAGGGAATTCACCCCTCCACTTT
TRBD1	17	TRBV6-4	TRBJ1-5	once	CASRTGGADTSNQPQHF	TGTGCCAGCAGGACAGGGGGGGCCGATACCAGCAATCAGCCCCAGCATTTT
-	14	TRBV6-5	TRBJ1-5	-	CASSARGVDQPQHF	TGTGCCAGCAGCGCACGGGGTGTCGATCAGCCCCAGCATTTT
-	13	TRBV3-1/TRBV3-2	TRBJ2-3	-	CASSQEGGAAQYF	TGTGCCAGCAGCCAAGAGGGAGGAGCGGCGCAGTATTTT
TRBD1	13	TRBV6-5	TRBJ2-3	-	CASRGTATDTQYF	TGTGCCAGCAGGGGGACAGCCACAGATACGCAGTATTTT
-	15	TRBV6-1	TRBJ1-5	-	CASSDYRDSNQPQHF	TGTGCCAGCAGTGATTACAGGGATTCCAATCAGCCCCAGCATTTT
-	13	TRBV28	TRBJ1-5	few	CASSSAGDQPQHF	TGTGCCAGCAGTTCCGCCGGTGATCAGCCCCAGCATTTT
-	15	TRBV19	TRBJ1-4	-	CASSKTGSANEKLFF	TGTGCCAGTAGCAAAACAGGGTCGGCTAATGAAAAACTGTTTTTT
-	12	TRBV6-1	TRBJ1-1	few	CASTETRSGAFF	TGTGCCAGCACTGAAACCAGGAGCGGAGCTTTCTTT
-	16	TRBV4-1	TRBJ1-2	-	CASSQLRRGSWDGYTF	TGCGCCAGCAGCCAACTTCGGAGGGGCAGTTGGGACGGCTACACCTTC
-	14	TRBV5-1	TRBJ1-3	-	CASSSGNSGNTIYF	TGCGCCAGCAGCTCGGGGAACTCTGGAAACACCATATATTTT
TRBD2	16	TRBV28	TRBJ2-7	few	CASSPLLADQPYEQYF	TGTGCCAGCAGCCCTCTTCTAGCGGATCAGCCCTACGAGCAGTACTTC
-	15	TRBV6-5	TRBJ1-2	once	CASSYGREVVYGYTF	TGTGCCAGCAGTTACGGCAGGGAAGTAGTCTATGGCTACACCTTC
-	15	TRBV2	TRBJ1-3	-	CASSVEGNSGNTIYF	TGTGCCAGCAGTGTGGAGGGTAACTCTGGAAACACCATATATTTT
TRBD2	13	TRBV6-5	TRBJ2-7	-	CASRGLAGYEQYF	TGTGCCAGCAGGGGACTAGCGGGCTACGAGCAGTACTTC
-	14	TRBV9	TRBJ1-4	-	CASSPDTGYEKLFF	TGTGCCAGCAGCCCGGACACAGGTTATGAAAAACTGTTTTTT
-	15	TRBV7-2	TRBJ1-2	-	CASSFGPGENYGYTF	TGTGCCAGCAGCTTTGGGCCGGGAGAGAACTATGGCTACACCTTC
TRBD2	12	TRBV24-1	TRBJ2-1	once	CATSDQRGEQFF	TGTGCCACCAGTGACCAGCGGGGTGAGCAGTTCTTC
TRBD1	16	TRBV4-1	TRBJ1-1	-	CASSRPRRDRSTEAFF	TGCGCCAGCAGCCGACCCCGGAGGGACAGGAGCACTGAAGCTTTCTTT
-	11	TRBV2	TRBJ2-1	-	CASSPSRGQFF	TGTGCCAGCAGCCCTAGCCGTGGGCAGTTCTTC
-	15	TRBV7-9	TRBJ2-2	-	CASSFGTRNTGELFF	TGTGCCAGCAGCTTCGGGACTCGGAACACCGGGGAGCTGTTTTTT
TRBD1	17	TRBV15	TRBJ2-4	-	CATSRTRQGHLGNIQYF	TGTGCCACCAGCAGAACTCGACAGGGCCACCTTGGGAACATTCAGTACTTC
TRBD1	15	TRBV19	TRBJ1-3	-	CASRRTGNSGNTIYF	TGTGCCAGTAGGAGGACAGGGAACTCTGGAAACACCATATATTTT
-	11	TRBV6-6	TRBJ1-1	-	CASEGNTEAFF	TGTGCCAGCGAGGGGAACACTGAAGCTTTCTTT
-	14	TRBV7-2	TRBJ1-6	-	CASSLVNRDSPLHF	TGTGCCAGCAGCTTAGTTAACAGGGATTCACCCCTCCACTTT
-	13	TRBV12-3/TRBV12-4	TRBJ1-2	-	CASSFGGYYGYTF	TGTGCCAGCAGTTTTGGCGGGTACTATGGCTACACCTTC